The T cell receptor (beta chain) described here comes from a study of T cells and Merkel cell carcinoma outcomes. Study-level findings and limits: Repertoire plus T-cell density reportedly predicted Merkel cell carcinoma outcomes.

Concerning this clone: What it binds is not known.

Assay used: immunoSEQ multiplex PCR; TCRdb lists only in-frame clones, some missing. The data contain approximately 530 clones, 85% to 95% of them seen just once; the ten biggest clones take up about 6.1%. Trimming left V 1 base short and J 8 bases short, with 10 bases between. CDR3 size: 13 residues. Germline V lookup: CDR1 SGHVS, CDR2 FQNEAQ. The sample consisted of tumor tissue from Merkel cell carcinoma. V gene TRBV7-8 combines with J gene TRBJ2-3, with D possibly called TRBD1 or TRBD2 (5 bases each). This clonotype was sampled from a human donor with Merkel cell carcinoma. The CDR3, as DNA: TGTGCCAGCAGCTTAGGAGGGGATGTTACGCAGTATTTT. Amino acid sequence: CASSLGGDVTQYF.